This TCR beta chain appears in the sequencing data of a study of cytomegalovirus exposure and HLA in healthy donors. Findings of the study overall: Reportedly, fewer N-insertions than the approximately 700-donor mean appeared in an Asian-associated ancestry cluster in a later analysis. The authors considered a cluster of highly shared sequence variants likely to be a sequencing artifact. When analyzed later, a missense DCLRE1C variant was found to be linked to TCR beta V- and J-gene trimming.

PCR involved 60 Vbeta and 13 Jbeta primers. The protocol was immunoSEQ multiplex PCR, while the TCRdb copy is restricted to in-frame clones and leaves out a portion. The repertoire holds around 120,000 clones, roughly 80% seen once, with approximately 28% in the top ten. The V and J ends lost 4 bases and 2 bases, in that order; junction bases with no gene match: 5. Looked up from germline, CDR1 is SGHKS and CDR2 is YYEKEE (reference sequence). The CDR3 runs to 15 residues. About this clone: Its matching antigen is unknown.

The clonotype was recovered from a man aged 55 to 70 in good health and CMV-seropositive. The sequencing sample was made of PBMCs. V and J are TRBV5-5 and TRBJ2-2; 7 positions agree with TRBD1. CDR3 residues: CASSQGQPNTGELFF. CDR3 sequence (DNA): TGTGCCAGCAGCCAGGGACAGCCTAACACCGGGGAGCTGTTTTTT.